This T cell receptor (beta chain) was sequenced during a study of OX40 agonist ivuxolimab in advanced cancers. Overall study: A partial response was reached by three patients: one with hepatocellular carcinoma and two with cutaneous melanoma. Study-wide results and caveats: Mean expanded clone counts were higher in CD8+ than CD4+ T cells.

This CDR3 has 12 amino acids. V was shortened by 4 bases and J by 4 bases, with 8 bases between the two germline ends. Germline assignment: CDR1 SGHDT and CDR2 YYEEEE. Systemic immunosuppression or autoimmune disease history was grounds to exclude patients. Profiling relied on immunoSEQ multiplex PCR, and the TCRdb table lists in-frame clones only, not all of them. The table includes roughly 70,000 clones, about 93% detected once. About this clone: The antigen is undetermined.

The receptor's source is an adult with an advanced solid tumor such as melanoma, head and neck, liver or kidney cancer. The chain combines TRBV5-6 with TRBJ2-5, with unresolved D. The source material was CD4+ or CD8+ T cells sorted from blood, sampled in a trial of the OX40 agonist ivuxolimab. CDR3 loop: CASSGLGETQYF. In DNA form, the CDR3 reads TGTGCCAGCAGCGGGCTAGGAGAGACCCAGTACTTC.